The 19 T cell receptor beta chains reported below all come from one sample, sequenced in a study of CD8+ T cells in alopecia areata. In each case, RNA was isolated and then reverse transcribed into cDNA as the sequencing template. Assay used: immunoSEQ multiplex PCR; TCRdb lists only in-frame clones, some missing. The table lists 200,000 to 300,000 clones, with no singletons. Markers including CD4, CD8alpha, NKG2D and NKG2ACE guided sorting of pooled cutaneous lymph node cells. Material for sequencing was CD4+ T cells sorted from a lymph node. Receptor source: a C3H/HeJ mouse with alopecia areata. Mouse strain MHC haplotype: H2-k.

For this clone: Gene names and germline refer to mouse. The CDR3 extends 4 residues past the end of the read, so its final part is completed from the germline J gene. This sequence joins TRBV19 and TRBJ2-3; tentative D call: TRBD1 (5 bases). CDR1 and CDR2 from the germline V gene are FNHDT and SITEND (reference sequence). Trimming pared 3 bases from V and 0 bases from J, leaving 11 bases between. The CDR3 contains 15 residues. The CDR3 loop is CASSTRTTSAETLYF. CDR3 bases read: TGTGCCAGCAGTACCAGGACAACTAGTGCAGAA.

A note on this clone: Gene names and germline refer to mouse. Read data end 4 residues before the CDR3 end; the end is taken from the germline J gene. V and J are TRBV31 and TRBJ2-3; D possibly matches TRBD1 or TRBD2 (6 bases each). Trimming stripped 0 bases from V and 1 base from J, with 8 bases between. CDR1 is GKSSPN and CDR2 is SITVG in the germline V gene. This CDR3 comprises 14 residues. CDR3 protein: CAWSLGAGAETLYF. The sequenced part of the CDR3 DNA is TGTGCCTGGAGTCTGGGGGCGGGTGCAGAA.

This clone occurred a few times. Mouse gene names and germline throughout. The read ends 3 residues shy of where the CDR3 ends; the end is completed using the germline J gene. The chain links TRBV13-1 to TRBJ1-6, with D perhaps TRBD1 (5 bases). TRBJ1-6 is known as an ORF, though its function is uncertain. The CDR3 is 16 residues long. Germline V gives CDR1 NSHNY, CDR2 SYGAGN. V lost 3 bases and J lost 0, with 10 bases in between. The part of the CDR3 DNA that was read is TGTGCCAGCAGTGCACAGGAGAATTCCTATAATTCGCCC. This sequence encodes CASSAQENSYNSP. The full CDR3 is CASSAQENSYNSPLYF.

In this sample, this clone turned up many times. Mouse gene names apply. The read falls 4 residues short of the CDR3 end, and the missing part is taken from the germline J gene. Other DNA sequences in this specimen translate into the identical CDR3. The chain couples TRBV13-1 to TRBJ2-3, with D possibly TRBD1 on 5 matching bases. The CDR3 is 14 amino acids. Germline loops: CDR1 NSHNY, CDR2 SYGAGN. V lost 3 bases to trimming and J lost 0 bases, with 8 bases between them. The CDR3 loop is CASSGQISAETLYF. The CDR3 DNA, read in part, is TGTGCCAGCAGTGGACAGATTAGTGCAGAA.

A word on this clone: Mouse names are used for the genes. The read falls 4 residues short of the CDR3 end, and the missing part is taken from the germline J gene. The sample has other DNA sequences that encode this CDR3 too. The J gene is TRBJ2-7, the V gene TRBV13-2, with 9 bases fitting TRBD2. There are 15 residues in the CDR3. From germline, CDR1 is NNHNN and CDR2 SYGAGS (reference sequence). Trimming cost V 3 bases and J 0 bases; bases outside gene matches: 4. The CDR3 region is CASGGTGGSSYEQYF. The DNA read from the CDR3 is TGTGCCAGCGGTGGAACTGGGGGGAGCTCCTAT.

In its sample, this clone was seen a few times. Gene names refer to mouse genes. The missing CDR3 end, 4 residues past where the read stops, is filled in from the germline J gene. The chain has TRBV5 and TRBJ2-1; 11 nucleotides agree with TRBD2. CDR1 and CDR2 (germline): LGHNA, YNLKQL (reference sequence). The CDR3 covers 15 residues. V dropped 5 bases and J dropped 4; count of bases not matched to a gene: 4. The CDR3 protein is CASSYWGGAYAEQFF. The CDR3 bases that were read are TGTGCCAGCAGCTACTGGGGGGGCGCGTATGCT.

This clone has a handful of counts. Mouse gene names apply. The CDR3 end lies 4 residues beyond the end of the read and is filled in from the germline J gene. This chain uses TRBV1 with TRBJ2-1; 7 bases are shared with TRBD1. Germline CDR1 and CDR2: NSQYPW and LRSPGD (reference sequence). The CDR3 totals 16 residues. After removal of 1 base from V and 1 base from J, the junction contained 4 bases not matched to a gene. The CDR3 loop is CTCSAGRDRNYAEQFF. CDR3 bases read: TGCACCTGCAGTGCAGGCCGGGACAGAAACTATGCT.

A few counts support this clone. Mouse gene names apply. The read halts 4 residues ahead of the CDR3 end, with the missing end drawn from the germline J gene. The chain couples TRBV13-3 to TRBJ2-5; maybe TRBD1 (6 bases). The length of the CDR3 is 17 residues. Trimming cost V 2 bases and J 0 bases, with 16 bases left between them. Germline loops: CDR1 NNHDY, CDR2 SYVADS. The chain's CDR3 is CASSEKSRTANQDTQYF. The CDR3 DNA, read in part, is TGTGCCAGCAGTGAGAAGTCCCGGACAGCTAACCAAGAC.

Notes on this clone: Gene names are mouse gene names. The CDR3 end is not reached by the read, which stops 4 residues before it; the germline J gene fills it in. The chain employs TRBV13-3 and TRBJ2-1; tentative D call: TRBD1 (6 bases). Germline CDR1 and CDR2: NNHDY and SYVADS. The V and J ends lost 2 bases and 4 bases respectively, with 10 bases between them. CDR3 length equals 14 residues. CDR3 DNA (partial): TGTGCCAGCAGTGAGAGGGGGAGGTATGCT. Translating gives CASSERGRYA. The whole CDR3 is CASSERGRYAEQFF.

With respect to this clone: Germline and genes: mouse. The CDR3 loop is CASRQSQNTLYF. Incomplete CDR3 DNA: TGTGCCAGCAGACAGAGTCAAAAC. The chain links TRBV13-1 to TRBJ2-4; D not certain. The CDR3 end is not reached by the read, which stops 4 residues before it; the germline J gene fills it in. The CDR3 length is 12 residues. CDR1 is NSHNY, CDR2 SYGAGN, per germline. V lost 5 bases, J lost 0 bases, and 4 bases lay in between.

Worth noting for this clone: The listed genes are named as in mouse. The CDR3 is cut off 4 residues early in the read; its end comes from the germline J gene. Other nucleotide sequences from this sample produce the same CDR3. J is TRBJ2-1 and V is TRBV1, with D possibly matching TRBD1 (5 bases). CDR3 size: 14 residues. V gave up 3 bases and J gave up 0 bases, with 6 bases separating them. CDR1 is NSQYPW and CDR2 is LRSPGD in the germline V gene (reference sequence). CDR3 protein: CTCSADNNYAEQFF. The sequenced part of the CDR3 DNA is TGCACCTGCAGTGCGGACAATAACTATGCT. Drawing the rest from reference TRBV1 and TRBJ2-1, the complete variable domain is VTLLEQNPRWRLVPRGQAVNLRCILKNSQYPWMSWYQQDLQKQLQWLFTLRSPGDKEVKSLPGADYLATRVTDTELRLQVANMSQGRTLYCTCSADNNYAEQFFGPGTRLTVL.

This clone was seen a handful of times. Gene names are the mouse ones. The CDR3 reads CAWTIPGLSNSDYTF. Incomplete CDR3 DNA: TGTGCCTGGACTATACCGGGACTCTCAAACTCC. The chain has TRBV31 and TRBJ1-2; D may be TRBD1 (5 bases). The CDR3 end is not reached by the read, which stops 4 residues before it; the germline J gene fills it in. Trimming removed 4 bases from V and 0 bases from J, with 15 bases in between. The CDR3 runs 15 residues. Germline loops: CDR1 GKSSPN, CDR2 SITVG. The whole variable domain, remainder taken from reference TRBV31 and TRBJ1-2, is AQTIHQWPVAEIKAVGSPLSLGCTIKGKSSPNLYWYWQATGGTLQQLFYSITVGQVESVVQLNLSASRPKDDQFILSTEKLLLSHSGFYLCAWTIPGLSNSDYTFGSGTRLLVI.

Worth noting for this clone: Any gene name here is a mouse gene name. Read data end 4 residues before the CDR3 end; the end is taken from the germline J gene. The rearrangement uses TRBV4 and TRBJ2-2, with 9 bases aligning to TRBD1. From germline, CDR1 is LGHDT and CDR2 YNNKQL (reference sequence). J gave up 0 bases and V 5 bases, and 4 bases lay outside the gene matches. The CDR3 has 16 residues. Here the CDR3 reads CASSPGTGSNTGQLYF. The part of the CDR3 DNA that was read is TGTGCCAGCAGCCCGGGGACAGGGTCAAACACCGGG.

This clone was seen ten or more times. Gene names follow the mouse nomenclature. Read sequence stops 4 residues before the CDR3 end, and the germline J gene provides the missing end. Additional DNA sequences in this sample encode the identical CDR3. V usage is TRBV13-1 and J usage is TRBJ2-7; D is unclear. Germline V gene data show CDR1 as NSHNY and CDR2 as SYGAGN. This CDR3 spans 12 amino acids. CDR3 sequence reads: CASSDGGYEQYF. Incomplete CDR3 DNA: TGTGCCAGCAGTGATGGAGGTTAT.

This clone was observed a handful of times. Gene and germline names: mouse. The CDR3 end is not reached by the read, which stops 4 residues before it; the germline J gene fills it in. This chain links TRBV31 with TRBJ2-5, with TRBD1 matching over 10 bases. The V gene's germline CDR1 is GKSSPN and CDR2 SITVG. This CDR3 contains 14 residues. CDR3 loop: CAWSLWTGGDTQYF. CDR3 DNA (partial): TGTGCCTGGAGTCTCTGGACAGGGGGGGAC.

Worth noting for this clone: Genes and germline come from the mouse. The sequence runs out 4 residues before the end of the CDR3; the remainder is reconstructed from the germline J gene. The V gene is TRBV13-2, the J gene TRBJ2-7, with D possibly being TRBD2 (5 bases). The length of the CDR3 is 15 residues. V dropped 2 bases and J dropped 0 bases, with 12 bases sitting between them. Germline V CDR1 and CDR2: NNHNN, SYGAGS (reference sequence). CDR3 loop: CASGEAHWSSYEQYF. The sequenced CDR3 bases are TGTGCCAGCGGTGAGGCCCACTGGAGCTCCTAT.

There are a few counts of this clone. The gene names given are mouse names. The CDR3 end is not reached by the read, which stops 4 residues before it; the germline J gene fills it in. Other DNA sequences in the same sample also yield this CDR3. The rearrangement uses TRBV13-1 and TRBJ1-2; unclear D gene. From germline, CDR1 is NSHNY and CDR2 SYGAGN. Trimming removed 0 bases from V and 2 bases from J, with 5 bases in between. The CDR3 sequence is 13 residues long. The covered CDR3 bases are TGTGCCAGCAGTGATGGCCAGAACTCC. Its protein is CASSDGQNS. The full CDR3 reads CASSDGQNSDYTF.

In the case of this clone: The listed genes are named as in mouse. CDR3 DNA, as far as it was read: TGTGCCAGCGGTGAGCGGGACTACTATGCT. Translated: CASGERDYYA. Given in full, the CDR3 is CASGERDYYAEQFF. The rearrangement joins TRBV13-2 to TRBJ2-1; tentative D call: TRBD2 (6 bases). The CDR3 end is not reached by the read, which stops 4 residues before it; the germline J gene fills it in. Between the trimmed V and J ends, which lost 2 bases and 2 bases, there was a span of 8 bases. This CDR3 has 14 residues. Germline-derived CDR1 and CDR2 are NNHNN and SYGAGS (reference sequence).

This clone was observed a handful of times. Gene names and germline match the mouse. The read is 4 residues too short to cover the CDR3 end, so that end is filled in from the germline J gene. The sample holds other DNA sequences that translate to the same CDR3. This chain uses TRBV5 with TRBJ2-5, with TRBD2 matching 9 bases. The V gene's germline CDR1 is LGHNA and CDR2 YNLKQL (reference sequence). The CDR3 is 14 residues long. Incomplete CDR3 DNA: TGTGCCAGCAGCCAAGGTGGGGGGGCGGAC. Amino acids: CASSQGGGAD. The complete CDR3 sequence is CASSQGGGADTQYF.